This T cell receptor beta chain was captured in a study of CD8 T cells in ankylosing spondylitis. TCRdb ran MiXCR on the 5' RACE reads and lists one entry per CDR3 protein. The sample holds roughly 700,000 distinct CDR3 sequences; 15% to 20% are singletons and the top ten take about 19%. Whole-study findings and limits: A TCR beta motif made of several highly homologous variants seemed typical of ankylosing spondylitis blood.

Comment on this clonotype: Its target is unknown.

Trimming removed 6 bases from V and 3 bases from J; junction bases left unmatched: 18. This CDR3 spans 18 amino acids. CDR1 and CDR2 (germline): DFQATT, SNEGSKA (reference sequence). This receptor was obtained from a male donor with ankylosing spondylitis. The chain employs TRBV20-1 and TRBJ2-5; TRBD2 matches 11 bases. What was sequenced was blood, either unsorted or a sorted T cell fraction (not recorded which). DNA of the CDR3: TGCAGTGCCTCGTCTCGGCTCATAGCGGGGGGGGAGGAAGAGACCCAGTACTTC. Amino acids: CSASSRLIAGGEEETQYF.